This TCR beta chain appears in the sequencing data of a study of blood T cell repertoires in COVID-19. Overall study context: Whether acute or convalescent, the COVID-19 samples came from the United States, Italy and Spain. T cells, B-cell-depleted T cells, or PBMCs provided the cDNA or gDNA that served as material.

V lost 4 bases to trimming and J lost 3 bases; unmatched junction nucleotides: 4. Germline V lookup: CDR1 LNHNV, CDR2 YYDKDF (reference sequence). The CDR3 has 15 amino acids. Source study methods: For nucleated cells, counts were estimated from reference gene primer amplification. The repertoire was sequenced with immunoSEQ multiplex PCR; TCRdb's copy has only in-frame clones and lacks some. V, J and clone size are those of that table, while D and trimming were read from the DNA. This table has tens of thousands of clones, about 90% appearing once. This TCR came from a man in his forties or fifties with acute or convalescent COVID-19. Sequencing used peripheral blood. The chain couples TRBV15 to TRBJ2-4; TRBD1 matches 9 bases. CDR3 nucleotides: TGTGCCACCAGCATGGACAGGGGTGGCAAAAACATTCAGTACTTC. Translated: CATSMDRGGKNIQYF.